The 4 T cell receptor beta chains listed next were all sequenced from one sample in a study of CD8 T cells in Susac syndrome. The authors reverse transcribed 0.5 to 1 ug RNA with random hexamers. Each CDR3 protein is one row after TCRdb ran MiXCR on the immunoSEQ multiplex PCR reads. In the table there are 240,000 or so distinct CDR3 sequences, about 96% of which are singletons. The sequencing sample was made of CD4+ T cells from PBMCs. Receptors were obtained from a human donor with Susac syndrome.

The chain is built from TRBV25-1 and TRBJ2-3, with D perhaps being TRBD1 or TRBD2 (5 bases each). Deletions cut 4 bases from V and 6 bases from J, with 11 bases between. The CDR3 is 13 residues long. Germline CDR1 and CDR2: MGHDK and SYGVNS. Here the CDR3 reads CASSVAGADTQYF. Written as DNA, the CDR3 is TGTGCCAGCAGTGTGGCCGGGGCGGATACGCAGTATTTT.

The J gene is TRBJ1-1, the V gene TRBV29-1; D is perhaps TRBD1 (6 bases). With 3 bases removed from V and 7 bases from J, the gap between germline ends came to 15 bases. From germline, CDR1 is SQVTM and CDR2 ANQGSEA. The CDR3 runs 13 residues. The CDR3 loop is CSVDRRTAVEAFF. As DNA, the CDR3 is TGCAGCGTTGACCGCCGGACAGCGGTTGAAGCTTTCTTT.

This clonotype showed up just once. The CDR3 DNA follows: TGTGCCTGCGCGACAGGGGTTAACTATGGCTACACCTTC. This translates into CACATGVNYGYTF. The V call is TRBV30, the J call TRBJ1-2; 8 positions match TRBD1. CDR3 length: 13 amino acids. Germline-derived CDR1 and CDR2 are GTSNPN and SVGIG (reference sequence). With 6 bases clipped from V and 1 base from J, the junction kept 4 bases outside the gene matches.

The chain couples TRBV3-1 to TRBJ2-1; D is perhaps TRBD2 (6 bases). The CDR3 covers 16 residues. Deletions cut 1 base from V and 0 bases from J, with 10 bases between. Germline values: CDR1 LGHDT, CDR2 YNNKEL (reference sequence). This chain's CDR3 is CASSQVGRYSYNEQFF. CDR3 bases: TGTGCCAGCAGCCAAGTGGGGAGGTACTCCTACAATGAGCAGTTCTTC.